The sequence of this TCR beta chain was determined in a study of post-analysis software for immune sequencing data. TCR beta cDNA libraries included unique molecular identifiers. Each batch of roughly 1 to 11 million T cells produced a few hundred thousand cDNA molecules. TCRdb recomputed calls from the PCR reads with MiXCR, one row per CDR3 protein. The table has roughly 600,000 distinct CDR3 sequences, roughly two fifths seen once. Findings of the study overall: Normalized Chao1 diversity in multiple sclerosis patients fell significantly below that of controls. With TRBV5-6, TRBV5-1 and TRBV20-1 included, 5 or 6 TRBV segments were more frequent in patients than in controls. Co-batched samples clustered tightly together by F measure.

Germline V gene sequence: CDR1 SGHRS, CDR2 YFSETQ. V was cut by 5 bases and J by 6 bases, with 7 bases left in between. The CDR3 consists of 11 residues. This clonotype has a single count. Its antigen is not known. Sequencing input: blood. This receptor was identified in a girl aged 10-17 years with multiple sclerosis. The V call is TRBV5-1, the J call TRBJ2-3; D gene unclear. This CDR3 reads CASRDQDTQYF. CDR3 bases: TGCGCCAGCAGGGACCAGGATACGCAGTATTTT.